This T cell receptor (beta chain) was found in a study of breast tumors, draining lymph nodes, adjacent tissues. Breast cancer patients provided tissue from their axillary draining lymph nodes. Germline CDR1 and CDR2: LNHDA and SQIVND (reference sequence). There are 14 residues in the CDR3. This clonotype was seen once. The junction does not match germline at one end; this may be a read error. TCRdb called the multiplex PCR reads again in MiXCR, with one record for every CDR3 protein. The sample has 150,000 to 250,000 distinct CDR3 sequences; approximately 30% are singletons. This chain links TRBV19 with TRBJ1-6; TRBD1 matches at 9 bases. What was sequenced was axillary lymph node tissue. This TCR derives from a female donor with breast cancer. Some clones in this sample may be carry-over from other donors' samples. The CDR3 coding sequence is TGCGCCAGTGGTTCCGGGACAGGGAGATCACCCCTCCACTTT. Amino acids: CASGSGTGRSPLHF.